Listed below are T cell receptor beta chains from one sample, sequenced in a study of regulatory T cells in long-lasting Graves disease. TCRdb re-derived calls from the multiplex PCR reads in MiXCR, one entry per CDR3 protein. Among roughly 410,000 distinct CDR3 sequences listed, roughly 15% were seen once. This sample also appeared in a second study, on T cells in Graves' hyperthyroidism and ophthalmopathy.

The specimen comprised peripheral blood mononuclear cells (PBMCs), sampled at new diagnosis, from a patient treated with antithyroid drugs. These receptors were obtained from a woman in her forties with Graves disease. CDR3s include the opening cysteine and the closing phenylalanine or tryptophan. A D gene is named only where the DNA matches it firmly. The size field is filled for only some rows; it gives once, few, many or a size class.

j_call d_call clone_size v_call cdr3_aa cdr3_nt
TRBJ1-4 TRBD1 many TRBV20-1 CSASIPGGSEKLFF TGCAGTGCTAGTATACCAGGGGGCAGTGAAAAACTGTTTTTT
TRBJ2-7 TRBD2 many TRBV3-1 CASSSGLAGSSYEQYF TGTGCCAGCAGCTCGGGACTAGCGGGAAGCTCCTACGAGCAGTACTTC
TRBJ1-1 NA few TRBV6-5 CASSYSRDGIEAFF TGTGCCAGCAGTTACTCGAGGGACGGTATTGAAGCTTTCTTT
TRBJ2-7 NA many TRBV28 CASSETGTPYEQYF TGTGCCAGCAGTGAAACCGGGACGCCCTACGAGCAGTACTTC
TRBJ2-3 NA many TRBV12-3/TRBV12-4 CASSAADTQYF TGTGCCAGCAGTGCCGCAGATACGCAGTATTTT
TRBJ2-1 NA NA TRBV6-2/TRBV6-3 CASSQSPRNEQFF TGTGCCAGCAGTCAATCCCCTCGCAATGAGCAGTTCTTC
TRBJ2-7 NA many TRBV14 CASSRLIGQEQYF TGTGCCAGCAGCCGACTGATAGGACAGGAGCAGTACTTC
TRBJ2-1 TRBD2 many TRBV10-3 CAISGTGGRANEQFF TGTGCCATCAGTGGAACGGGCGGGAGGGCCAATGAGCAGTTCTTC
TRBJ2-3 TRBD2 many TRBV19 CASSLGLADHTDTQYF TGTGCCAGTAGTCTCGGACTAGCGGACCACACAGATACGCAGTATTTT
TRBJ2-1 TRBD2 many TRBV2 CASSALAGAVNEQFF TGTGCCAGCAGCGCACTAGCGGGTGCGGTCAATGAGCAGTTCTTC
TRBJ2-3 NA few TRBV19 CASSINSGGGLTDTQYF TGTGCCAGTAGTATAAATAGTGGGGGAGGACTCACAGATACGCAGTATTTT
TRBJ2-2 NA many TRBV14 CASTPSGLMTGELFF TGTGCCAGCACTCCGAGCGGGCTGATGACCGGGGAGCTGTTTTTT
TRBJ2-7 NA many TRBV11-3 CASTTGTGNYEQYF TGTGCCAGCACCACGGGCACCGGGAACTACGAGCAGTACTTC
TRBJ1-5 NA NA TRBV28 CASSFWGPYTNRNQPQHF TGTGCCAGCAGTTTTTGGGGGCCCTACACGAACCGAAATCAGCCCCAGCATTTT
TRBJ1-6 NA many TRBV3-1 CASSQVGSNNSPLHF TGTGCCAGCAGCCAAGTAGGCAGTAATAATTCACCCCTCCACTTT
TRBJ1-1 TRBD1 NA TRBV5-5 CASTNRGNTEAFF TGTGCCAGCACGAACAGGGGGAACACTGAAGCTTTCTTT
TRBJ1-5 NA many TRBV24-1 CATSDAVDQPQHF TGTGCCACCAGTGATGCGGTGGATCAGCCCCAGCATTTT
TRBJ2-7 NA NA TRBV28 CASKVTATYEQYF TGTGCCAGCAAGGTGACAGCTACCTACGAGCAGTACTTC
TRBJ2-7 TRBD2 NA TRBV12-3/TRBV12-4 CASRPIAGVSTEQYF TGTGCCAGCAGGCCAATAGCGGGAGTATCAACCGAGCAGTACTTC
TRBJ2-7 NA NA TRBV28 CASWGQYEQYF TGTGCCAGCTGGGGACAATACGAGCAGTACTTC
TRBJ1-1 NA NA TRBV11-2 CASSFTSGSSGNTEAFF TGTGCCAGCAGTTTTACCAGCGGGTCCTCCGGGAACACTGAAGCTTTCTTT
TRBJ2-1 TRBD2 NA TRBV20-1 CSAWTSGSGEQFF TGCAGTGCTTGGACTAGCGGGAGCGGTGAGCAGTTCTTC
TRBJ1-2 NA few TRBV20-1 CSARDAGVVGYTF TGCAGTGCTAGAGATGCAGGGGTCGTTGGCTACACCTTC
TRBJ1-6 NA NA TRBV5-6 CASSSWKTNNSPLHF TGTGCCAGCAGCAGCTGGAAGACAAATAATTCACCCCTCCACTTT
TRBJ2-1 NA many TRBV6-2/TRBV6-3 CASSWGWETNSYNEQFF TGTGCCAGCTCTTGGGGGTGGGAGACCAACTCCTACAATGAGCAGTTCTTC
TRBJ1-6 NA few TRBV7-2 CASSYSGGQLSLHF TGTGCCAGCAGCTACTCCGGGGGCCAATTGTCCCTCCACTTT
TRBJ1-2 TRBD1 few TRBV7-6 CASSLGTGEYGYTF TGTGCCAGCAGCTTGGGGACAGGGGAATATGGCTACACCTTC
TRBJ2-5 NA many TRBV3-1 CASSPQGGEGTQYF TGTGCCAGCAGCCCCCAGGGGGGAGAAGGGACCCAGTACTTC
TRBJ1-2 NA many TRBV4-1 CASSQEGTYYGYTF TGCGCCAGCAGCCAAGAGGGGACATACTATGGCTACACCTTC
TRBJ1-1 NA NA TRBV5-1 CASSLSSNTEAFF TGCGCCAGCAGCTTAAGTTCGAACACTGAAGCTTTCTTT
TRBJ2-7 NA many TRBV6-1 CASSRMTATYEQYF TGTGCCAGCAGCAGGATGACGGCGACCTACGAGCAGTACTTC
TRBJ2-1 NA NA TRBV5-1 CASSSLLGGGPRNEQFF TGCGCCAGCAGCTCCCTGTTAGGGGGAGGGCCTAGGAATGAGCAGTTCTTC
TRBJ2-7 NA NA TRBV19 CASSQYQGGSYEQYF TGTGCCAGTTCCCAGTACCAGGGCGGCTCCTACGAGCAGTACTTC
TRBJ1-1 TRBD1 NA TRBV6-1 CATSPSGTVNTEAFF TGTGCCACCTCTCCTAGCGGGACAGTGAACACTGAAGCTTTCTTT
TRBJ2-1 NA many TRBV4-3 CASSQERGNEQFF TGCGCCAGCAGCCAGGAGAGAGGCAATGAGCAGTTCTTC
TRBJ1-1 TRBD1 many TRBV5-5 CASSFTYRGTTEAFF TGTGCCAGCAGCTTTACTTACAGGGGAACCACTGAAGCTTTCTTT
TRBJ2-7 NA few TRBV6-2/TRBV6-3 CASSYSKLEQYF TGTGCCAGCAGTTACTCGAAGCTTGAGCAGTACTTC
TRBJ1-2 NA NA TRBV30 CAWSPNDSTAF TGTGCCTGGAGTCCGAACGACTCGACAGCCTTC
TRBJ1-6 TRBD1 many TRBV27 CASRPGQGFGFNNSPLHF TGTGCCAGCAGGCCGGGACAGGGCTTCGGCTTTAATAATTCACCCCTCCACTTT
TRBJ1-4 NA few TRBV6-1 CASSTSRIRTNEKLFF TGTGCCAGCAGTACTAGCAGGATCAGAACTAATGAAAAACTGTTTTTT
TRBJ2-1 TRBD1 few TRBV7-9 CASSRTGEEVEQFF TGTGCCAGCAGCCGGACAGGGGAGGAGGTTGAGCAGTTCTTC
TRBJ1-2 NA few TRBV5-1 CASSEGTYGYTF TGCGCCAGCAGCGAAGGTACCTATGGCTACACCTTC
TRBJ1-6 TRBD1 NA TRBV6-2/TRBV6-3 CASSFTGTANSPLHF TGTGCCAGCAGTTTCACCGGGACAGCAAATTCACCCCTCCACTTT
TRBJ2-7 NA NA TRBV29-1 CSVGTVSKEQYF TGCAGCGTTGGGACGGTCTCCAAAGAGCAGTACTTC
TRBJ2-2 NA many TRBV27 CASSYMGEVTGELFF TGTGCCAGCAGTTATATGGGGGAGGTTACCGGGGAGCTGTTTTTT
TRBJ2-1 NA many TRBV2 CASNRGVTNEQFF TGTGCCAGCAATCGAGGGGTTACCAATGAGCAGTTCTTC